The T cell receptor beta chain under discussion was sequenced for a study of spatial heterogeneity in lung cancer. Time point in this sample: sample taken at primary tumor resection. The donor group consisted of over 60 patients who had untreated, early-stage non-small cell lung cancer. Tumor, nontumor lung or frozen PBMC supplied whole RNA that was sequenced unsorted. This clonotype was seen at least ten times. Its antigen is unidentified. V lost 0 bases to trimming and J lost 4 bases, with 18 bases between them. Germline lookup yields CDR1 SGDLS and CDR2 YYNGEE. This CDR3 has 17 amino acids. TCRdb called the 5' RACE reads again in MiXCR, with one record for every CDR3 protein. The sample lists approximately 21,000 distinct CDR3 sequences, under 4% occurring once. Findings and caveats of the study: Blood showed ubiquitous tumor TCRs more often at resection than at routine follow-up.

The chain joins TRBV9 to TRBJ2-3; D is tentatively TRBD1 or TRBD2 (5 bases each). Here the sequenced sample was PBMCs, taken at surgery. The TCR sequence derives from a female donor with early-stage non-small cell lung cancer. DNA of the CDR3: TGTGCCAGCAGCGTAGCAGGCGTTTTTCAGGGAGCAGATACGCAGTATTTT. Its translation is CASSVAGVFQGADTQYF.